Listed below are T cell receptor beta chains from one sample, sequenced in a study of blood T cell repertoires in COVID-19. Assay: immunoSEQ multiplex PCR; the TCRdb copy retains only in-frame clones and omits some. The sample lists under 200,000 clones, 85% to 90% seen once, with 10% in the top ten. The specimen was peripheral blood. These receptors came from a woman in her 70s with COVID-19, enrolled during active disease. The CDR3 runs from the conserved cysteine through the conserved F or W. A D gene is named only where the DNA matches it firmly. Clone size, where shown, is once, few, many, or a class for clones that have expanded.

DNA: TGTGCCAGCAAACAGTTTTCCTATGGCTACACCTTC; CDR3: CASKQFSYGYTF; D: NA; size: NA; V: TRBV2; J: TRBJ1-2
DNA: TGCGCCAGCAGTGTGACCGGGGAGCTATTCTATGGCTACACCTTC; CDR3: CASSVTGELFYGYTF; D: NA; size: NA; V: TRBV5-1; J: TRBJ1-2
DNA: TGTGCCAGCTCACCCGACAGGGTCGAGCAGTACTTC; CDR3: CASSPDRVEQYF; D: TRBD1; size: once; V: TRBV18; J: TRBJ2-7
DNA: TGTGCCAGCAGCTTTGGACAGGATAATGAAAAACTGTTTTTT; CDR3: CASSFGQDNEKLFF; D: TRBD1; size: NA; V: TRBV7-9; J: TRBJ1-4
DNA: TGTGCCAGCAGCAAAGGGTCGGGGTCCGAGCAGTACTTC; CDR3: CASSKGSGSEQYF; D: NA; size: NA; V: TRBV21-1; J: TRBJ2-7
DNA: TGTGCCTGGACGGGGGGTAACTATGGCTACACCTTC; CDR3: CAWTGGNYGYTF; D: NA; size: NA; V: TRBV30; J: TRBJ1-2
DNA: TGTGCCAGCAGCTTATTCGCGGTGGTACAGGGGGCTAACGAGCAGTACTTC; CDR3: CASSLFAVVQGANEQYF; D: TRBD1; size: NA; V: TRBV11-2; J: TRBJ2-7
DNA: TGTGCCAGTAGTATCGGGGGTTACGAGCAGTACTTC; CDR3: CASSIGGYEQYF; D: NA; size: NA; V: TRBV19; J: TRBJ2-7
DNA: TGTGCCAGCAGCCTGGCGGGGGATGGCTACACCTTC; CDR3: CASSLAGDGYTF; D: NA; size: NA; V: TRBV11-2; J: TRBJ1-2
DNA: TGTGCCAGCAGCTCTCCTAGCGGGGGGTCCAGGGCTACGCAGTATTTT; CDR3: CASSSPSGGSRATQYF; D: TRBD2; size: NA; V: TRBV7-2; J: TRBJ2-3
DNA: TGCAGCGTAATCCGGGACTCCCCGGGGACCCAGTACTTC; CDR3: CSVIRDSPGTQYF; D: NA; size: NA; V: TRBV29-1; J: TRBJ2-5
DNA: TGCGCCAGCAGCAGAAGTGTGGGAAGGGGTGAAGCTTTCTTT; CDR3: CASSRSVGRGEAFF; D: NA; size: NA; V: TRBV5-1; J: TRBJ1-1
DNA: TGTGCCAGCAGTTTGGATCCTAGCGGAGAGACCCAGTACTTC; CDR3: CASSLDPSGETQYF; D: TRBD2; size: NA; V: TRBV27; J: TRBJ2-5
DNA: TGCAGCGTCGGGACAGGCTGGAGCACTGAAGCTTTCTTT; CDR3: CSVGTGWSTEAFF; D: TRBD1; size: NA; V: TRBV29-1; J: TRBJ1-1
DNA: TGTGCCAGCAGTCTCGACAGGGAAGACGGCTACACCTTC; CDR3: CASSLDREDGYTF; D: TRBD1; size: NA; V: TRBV28; J: TRBJ1-2
DNA: TGCGCCAGCAGCTTGGTGGCAGGCGGGACCAACACCGGGGAGCTGTTTTTT; CDR3: CASSLVAGGTNTGELFF; D: NA; size: NA; V: TRBV5-1; J: TRBJ2-2
DNA: TGTGCCAGCGACGGGGGATACAATGAGCAGTTCTTC; CDR3: CASDGGYNEQFF; D: NA; size: NA; V: TRBV9; J: TRBJ2-1
DNA: TGCGCCAGCAGCGCCGGGCGGGCCTACAATGAGCAGTTCTTC; CDR3: CASSAGRAYNEQFF; D: NA; size: NA; V: TRBV10-1; J: TRBJ2-1
DNA: TGCGCCAGCAGGCACGGGACAGACACTGAAGCTTTCTTT; CDR3: CASRHGTDTEAFF; D: TRBD1; size: NA; V: TRBV5-1; J: TRBJ1-1
DNA: TGCGCCAGCAGGTTTGGGGCTACAGGGCCCGTGGCGAATTCACCCCTCCACTTT; CDR3: CASRFGATGPVANSPLHF; D: NA; size: NA; V: TRBV5-1; J: TRBJ1-6
DNA: TGTGCCAGCAGCCAAGTGAGGTCCAACTATGGCTACACCTTC; CDR3: CASSQVRSNYGYTF; D: NA; size: few; V: TRBV3-1/TRBV3-2; J: TRBJ1-2
DNA: TGTGCCAGCAGCCCCGGGACAGGGTATGGCTACACCTTC; CDR3: CASSPGTGYGYTF; D: TRBD1; size: NA; V: TRBV6-5; J: TRBJ1-2
DNA: TGTGCCAGCAGCTTGTTTGGAGGCGGGGAGCTGTTTTTT; CDR3: CASSLFGGGELFF; D: NA; size: NA; V: TRBV5-8; J: TRBJ2-2
DNA: TGTGCCAGCAGTTATTCCCTCGGCGGGGAGCTGTTTTTT; CDR3: CASSYSLGGELFF; D: NA; size: NA; V: TRBV6-5; J: TRBJ2-2
DNA: TGTGCCAGTAGTCCCCCGGGGGGCCTCACCTTATATGGCTACACCTTC; CDR3: CASSPPGGLTLYGYTF; D: NA; size: NA; V: TRBV19; J: TRBJ1-2
DNA: TGTGCCAGCAGCTTGGGGGGTCGGGGTGAAGCTTTCTTT; CDR3: CASSLGGRGEAFF; D: NA; size: few; V: TRBV5-4; J: TRBJ1-1
DNA: TGTGCCAGCAGTGGCACAGGGGAACATGAAAAACTGTTTTTT; CDR3: CASSGTGEHEKLFF; D: TRBD1; size: NA; V: TRBV6-1; J: TRBJ1-4
DNA: TGTGCCAGCAGCTTATCCAGGGGCGGAAATCAGCCCCAGCATTTT; CDR3: CASSLSRGGNQPQHF; D: NA; size: NA; V: TRBV7-2; J: TRBJ1-5
DNA: TGTGCCAGTCAGGGGGGACGTACGCAGTATTTT; CDR3: CASQGGRTQYF; D: NA; size: NA; V: TRBV19; J: TRBJ2-3
DNA: TGTGCCAGCAGCTTAGCCGGGACAGGGGGAAACACCATATATTTT; CDR3: CASSLAGTGGNTIYF; D: TRBD1; size: NA; V: TRBV7-9; J: TRBJ1-3
DNA: TGTGCCAGCATCCGGACAGGGATGAACGAGCAGTACTTC; CDR3: CASIRTGMNEQYF; D: TRBD1; size: NA; V: TRBV5-6; J: TRBJ2-7
DNA: TGCGCCAGCAGCGGGGGGGCCTCCTACGAGCAGTACTTC; CDR3: CASSGGASYEQYF; D: TRBD2; size: NA; V: TRBV10-2; J: TRBJ2-7
DNA: TGTGCCAGCAGTGTTCTGCGGGGGAACACCGGGGAGCTGTTTTTT; CDR3: CASSVLRGNTGELFF; D: NA; size: NA; V: TRBV2; J: TRBJ2-2